The 26 T cell receptor beta chains in this list originate from one sample, sequenced in a study of T cell responses to AZD1222 COVID-19 vaccine. Method: immunoSEQ multiplex PCR; TCRdb's copy keeps in-frame clones and lacks some. This table holds about 120,000 clones, roughly 87% found once. The specimen was peripheral blood, collected 28 days after the second AZD1222 dose. The receptors here all came from an adult who received the AZD1222 COVID-19 vaccine.

With respect to this clone: The junction departs from germline at one end; a sequencing error may be responsible. The CDR3 DNA sequence: TGTGCCAGCTCTCCACAGGGAAACCAGCCCCAGCATTTT. As protein: CASSPQGNQPQHF. This rearrangement joins TRBV18 to TRBJ1-5, with D possibly matching TRBD1 (6 bases). CDR1 KGHSH and CDR2 LQKENI come from the germline V gene. The CDR3 runs to 13 residues.

This rearrangement joins TRBV2 to TRBJ1-5, with a tentative D call TRBD1 (6 bases). V was cut by 6 bases and J by 6 bases, with 9 bases left in between. The CDR3 totals 12 residues. Germline V gene sequence: CDR1 SNHLY, CDR2 FYNNEI. This chain's CDR3 is CASSQGIQPQHF. Here the CDR3 DNA reads TGTGCCAGCAGCCAGGGGATTCAGCCCCAGCATTTT.

The chain recombines TRBV4-2 with TRBJ2-2, with unresolved D. The CDR3 is 16 residues long. V was shortened by 2 bases and J by 0 bases, with 10 bases between the two germline ends. The germline gives CDR1 LGHNA, CDR2 YNFKEQ. As DNA, the CDR3 is TGTGCCAGCAGCCAATTAGGACCTCCGAACACCGGGGAGCTGTTTTTT. It specifies CASSQLGPPNTGELFF.

This chain uses TRBV5-1 with TRBJ2-4, with D possibly matching TRBD2 (5 bases). Germline CDR1 SGHRS, CDR2 YFSETQ. Trimming shortened V by 6 bases and J by 0 bases, and 7 bases separated the two germline ends. The length of the CDR3 is 13 residues. CDR3 sequence reads: CASKEVAKNIQYF. The CDR3 region has the DNA TGCGCCAGCAAGGAGGTAGCCAAAAACATTCAGTACTTC.

This chain connects TRBV6-4 to TRBJ2-7, with a weak D call TRBD1 (5 bases). CDR1 MRHNA and CDR2 SNTAGT come from the germline V gene. Trimming took 0 bases from V and 2 from J, leaving 14 bases between them. This CDR3 is built from 16 residues. The CDR3 sequence is CASSDSRQGSAYEQYF. The CDR3, as DNA: TGTGCCAGCAGTGACTCGAGGCAGGGTTCGGCCTACGAGCAGTACTTC.

V is TRBV11-2 and J is TRBJ1-2; maybe TRBD1 (6 bases). The germline V gene encodes CDR1 SGHAT and CDR2 FQNNGV. There are 16 residues in the CDR3. V was pared by 1 base and J by 4 bases, with 16 bases between. The CDR3 loop reads CASSLGPTGPFYGYTF. CDR3 bases: TGTGCCAGCAGCTTAGGTCCGACAGGACCCTTCTATGGCTACACCTTC.

The V call is TRBV19, the J call TRBJ1-2; 7 bases map to TRBD1. Germline CDR1 and CDR2: LNHDA and SQIVND (reference sequence). The V and J ends lost 5 bases and 8 bases, in that order; junction bases with no gene match: 14. This CDR3 is built from 15 residues. The CDR3 region is CASSRPTGAIGGYTF. The CDR3 nucleotides are TGTGCCAGTAGTCGACCCACAGGGGCCATCGGGGGCTACACCTTC. Full variable domain (remainder filled in from reference TRBV19 and TRBJ1-2): DGGITQSPKYLFRKEGQNVTLSCEQNLNHDAMYWYRQDPGQGLRLIYYSQIVNDFQKGDIAEGYSVSREKKESFPLTVTSAQKNPTAFYLCASSRPTGAIGGYTFGSGTRLTVV.

This chain joins TRBV2 and TRBJ2-7; D is undetermined. The CDR3 is made up of 15 amino acids. CDR1 is SNHLY and CDR2 is FYNNEI in the germline V gene. Trimming removed 4 bases from V and 1 base from J, with 14 bases in between. CDR3: CASSGSWQFSYEQYF. CDR3 DNA sequence: TGTGCCAGCAGTGGTAGTTGGCAGTTTTCCTACGAGCAGTACTTC.

This chain links TRBV6-2 or TRBV6-3 with TRBJ2-7; D is uncertain. CDR1 and CDR2 (germline): MNHEY, SVGEGT. CDR3 length: 12 residues. V shed 2 bases and J shed 0 bases, with 2 bases lying between them. The CDR3 DNA reads as TGTGCCAGCAGTTACACCTCCTACGAGCAGTACTTC. Translated, it gives CASSYTSYEQYF.

This chain uses TRBV6-2 or TRBV6-3 with TRBJ2-7, with D uncertain. Per the germline V gene, CDR1 is MNHEY and CDR2 is SVGEGT. V lost 4 bases and J lost 2, with 6 bases in between. This CDR3 has 12 residues. The DNA of the CDR3 is TGTGCCAGCAGTTTGTACACCTACGAGCAGTACTTC. It translates to CASSLYTYEQYF.

The chain links TRBV7-2 to TRBJ1-1; a possible D gene is TRBD1 (5 bases). The germline V and J ends were trimmed by 1 base and 10 bases, with 16 bases remaining between them. Per the germline V gene, CDR1 is SGHTA and CDR2 is FQGNSA. The length of the CDR3 is 14 residues. CDR3 coding DNA: TGTGCCAGCAGCTTAGTGCAGGGCTCTGGTTCAGCTTTCTTT. This encodes CASSLVQGSGSAFF.

V usage is TRBV6-5 and J usage is TRBJ1-5; D perhaps matches TRBD1 (6 bases). The V gene lost 6 bases and the J gene lost 2 bases, with 8 bases spanning the gap. The CDR3 sequence is 13 residues long. Per the germline V gene, CDR1 is MNHEY and CDR2 is SVGAGI. In DNA, the CDR3 is TGTGCCAGCAGGAGACAGGGCAATCAGCCCCAGCATTTT. It translates to CASRRQGNQPQHF.

The chain couples TRBV18 to TRBJ2-5; the D gene is possibly TRBD1 (6 bases). V lost 4 bases and J 4 bases, leaving 13 bases between the germline ends. CDR3 length: 14 residues. Germline V lookup: CDR1 KGHSH, CDR2 LQKENI. The CDR3 sequence: CASSRPPGAETQYF. In nucleotides, the CDR3 is TGTGCCAGCTCACGACCCCCAGGGGCAGAGACCCAGTACTTC.

The genes are TRBV19 and TRBJ1-5, with 7 bases matching TRBD1. CDR1 is LNHDA and CDR2 is SQIVND in the germline V gene (reference sequence). The ends lost 3 bases at V and 1 base at J; junction bases unmatched: 6. This CDR3 has 16 residues. CDR3 residues: CASSMKGTASNQPQHF. CDR3 in DNA: TGTGCCAGTAGTATGAAAGGGACAGCCAGCAATCAGCCCCAGCATTTT. Full variable domain (remainder filled in from reference TRBV19 and TRBJ1-5): DGGITQSPKYLFRKEGQNVTLSCEQNLNHDAMYWYRQDPGQGLRLIYYSQIVNDFQKGDIAEGYSVSREKKESFPLTVTSAQKNPTAFYLCASSMKGTASNQPQHFGDGTRLSIL.

J is TRBJ2-2 and V is TRBV6-2 or TRBV6-3, with 14 bases identical to TRBD2. Trimming at V came to 0 bases and at J to 5 bases, leaving 11 bases not matched to a gene. Germline lookup yields CDR1 MNHEY and CDR2 SVGEGT. CDR3 size: 20 residues. For the CDR3, the DNA is TGTGCCAGCAGTTACTCGATGTCTCTAAGGACTAGCGGGGGGACCGGGGAGCTGTTTTTT. Residues: CASSYSMSLRTSGGTGELFF.

The chain joins TRBV19 to TRBJ1-2; D is unresolved. Germline lookup yields CDR1 LNHDA and CDR2 SQIVND (reference sequence). The CDR3 loop spans 14 amino acids. Trimming cost V 8 bases and J 4 bases, with 17 bases left between them. CDR3 residues: CASREEGLSYGYTF. CDR3 bases: TGTGCCAGTCGGGAGGAGGGCCTTAGCTATGGCTACACCTTC.

The chain couples TRBV24-1 to TRBJ1-2, with 7 bases identical to TRBD1. Germline lookup yields CDR1 KGHDR and CDR2 SFDVKD. The junction had 4 bases not matched to a gene; V was cut back by 0 bases and J by 7 bases. This CDR3 comprises 14 residues. The CDR3 protein is CATSDLGTVGGYTF. CDR3 nucleotides: TGTGCCACCAGTGATTTGGGGACAGTAGGTGGCTACACCTTC.

The chain employs TRBV11-2 and TRBJ1-6, with D possibly TRBD1 on 6 matching bases. CDR1 and CDR2 from the germline V gene are SGHAT and FQNNGV. CDR3 length equals 17 residues. Trimming took 1 base from V and 0 from J, leaving 10 bases between them. The chain's CDR3 is CASSLGGQSSYNSPLHF. CDR3 sequence (DNA): TGTGCCAGCAGCTTAGGGGGACAAAGCTCCTATAATTCACCCCTCCACTTT. Based on the CDR3 plus reference TRBV11-2 and TRBJ1-6, the full variable domain is EAGVAQSPRYKIIEKRQSVAFWCNPISGHATLYWYQQILGQGPKLLIQFQNNGVVDDSQLPKDRFSAERLKGVDSTLKIQPAKLEDSAVYLCASSLGGQSSYNSPLHFGNGTRLTVT.

The J gene is TRBJ1-1, the V gene TRBV18; TRBD1 is a possible D gene (5 bases). Per the germline V gene, CDR1 is KGHSH and CDR2 is LQKENI. V dropped 0 bases and J dropped 5 bases, with 13 bases sitting between them. The CDR3 has 15 residues. The CDR3 DNA reads TGTGCCAGCTCACCACCGAATACAGGTCGGACTGAAGCTTTCTTT. This codes for CASSPPNTGRTEAFF.

V gene TRBV7-2 combines with J gene TRBJ1-2; D gene unclear. V was cut by 1 base and J by 0 bases, with 6 bases left in between. Germline V gives CDR1 SGHTA, CDR2 FQGNSA. This CDR3 spans 14 amino acids. CDR3 in amino acids: CASSLGLANYGYTF. As DNA, the CDR3 is TGTGCCAGCAGCTTAGGGCTGGCTAACTATGGCTACACCTTC.

The chain employs TRBV11-1 and TRBJ1-1; no clear D. V was pared by 8 bases and J by 5 bases, with 12 bases between. The CDR3 contains 12 residues. Germline V CDR1 and CDR2: SGHAT, FQDESV (reference sequence). The CDR3 protein is CASHGAGTEAFF. Written as DNA, the CDR3 is TGTGCCAGCCACGGAGCGGGGACTGAAGCTTTCTTT.

This clone showed up just once. The rearrangement joins TRBV3-1 (or the pseudogene TRBV3-2) to TRBJ1-2; D possibly corresponds to TRBD1 (6 bases). The CDR3 is 14 residues long. Trimming pared 3 bases from V and 4 bases from J, leaving 12 bases between. Germline V gene data show CDR1 as LGHDT and CDR2 as YNNKEL (reference sequence). Written as DNA, the CDR3 is TGTGCCAGCAGCCATCTAGGACAGATCTATGGCTACACCTTC. Its translation is CASSHLGQIYGYTF.

In its sample, this clone was seen once. The V and J genes are TRBV4-3 and TRBJ2-6; no definite D call. CDR3 length equals 16 residues. The germline V gene has CDR1 LGHNA and CDR2 YSLEER. Trimming pared 1 base from V and 4 bases from J, leaving 11 bases between. The CDR3 loop is CASSQAGQGGANVLTF. CDR3 in DNA: TGCGCCAGCAGCCAAGCGGGCCAAGGAGGGGCCAACGTCCTGACTTTC.

V gene TRBV4-2 combines with J gene TRBJ2-7; TRBD1 might be the D (5 bases). This CDR3 has 15 amino acids. Germline V gene data show CDR1 as LGHNA and CDR2 as YNFKEQ. V lost 1 base and J lost 3, with 13 bases in between. This chain's CDR3 is CASSQGAGSFYEQYF. CDR3 DNA: TGTGCCAGCAGCCAAGGGGCAGGGTCGTTCTACGAGCAGTACTTC.

The genes are TRBV6-1 and TRBJ1-1; perhaps TRBD1 as D (5 bases). V lost 2 bases and J 4 bases, leaving 8 bases between the germline ends. The CDR3 length is 13 residues. The germline CDR1 and CDR2 sequences are MNHNS and SASEGT. The CDR3 nucleotides are TGTGCCAGCAGTGAACGGCAGGGCACTGAAGCTTTCTTT. It yields the protein CASSERQGTEAFF.

The genes are TRBV3-1 (or the pseudogene TRBV3-2) and TRBJ2-7; 9 bases align to TRBD2. The trim removed 0 bases at V and 2 bases at J, leaving 5 bases unmatched. Germline V lookup: CDR1 LGHDT, CDR2 YNNKEL (reference sequence). This CDR3 region has 16 residues. The CDR3 loop is CASSQDTTSGTYEQYF. As DNA, the CDR3 is TGTGCCAGCAGCCAAGATACGACTAGCGGAACCTACGAGCAGTACTTC.